This paragraph reports one T cell receptor beta chain. The sample is drawn from a study of blood T cell repertoires in COVID-19. In the study overall: Whether acute or convalescent, the COVID-19 samples came from the United States, Italy and Spain. Sources were T cells, B-cell-depleted T cells, or PBMCs; the material itself was cDNA or gDNA.

The authors' processing: Nucleated cell counts were estimated from reference gene primer amplification. Assay used: immunoSEQ multiplex PCR; TCRdb lists only in-frame clones, some missing. That table furnishes V, J and clone size, whereas the DNA furnished D and trimming. The data show some 190,000 clones, roughly 88% seen once. Germline loops: CDR1 MNHNS, CDR2 SASEGT. This CDR3 is built from 17 residues. V trimming: 2 bases; J trimming: 0 bases; junction bases outside the gene matches: 6. The TCR sequence derives from a human donor with active or convalescent COVID-19. The donor label of this sample is uncertain. The chain is built from TRBV6-1 and TRBJ1-5; 8 bases fit TRBD1. Material: peripheral blood. CDR3 amino acids: CASSETGTGYSNQPQHF. CDR3 nucleotide sequence: TGTGCCAGCAGTGAAACCGGGACAGGCTATAGCAATCAGCCCCAGCATTTT.